This T cell receptor beta chain was sequenced during a study of blood T cells in healthy people across ages. A second PCR of 7 to 11 cycles used a sample-barcoded 5' primer and a J-beta primer mix. MiXCR was run by TCRdb on the 5' RACE reads, yielding one entry per CDR3 protein. This table has about 700,000 distinct CDR3 sequences, about a third appearing once. This clonotype was recorded at least ten times. V dropped 6 bases and J dropped 6; count of bases not matched to a gene: 7. Germline V CDR1 and CDR2: MDHEN, SYDVKM. CDR3 length equals 14 residues. The receptor's source is a woman aged 80 or over in good health. The chain links TRBV28 to TRBJ2-7, with 11 bases that match TRBD1. Material for sequencing was blood. For the CDR3, the DNA is TGTGCCAGCAGGCCGGACAGGGGGCTGGGCGAGCAGTACTTC. Its translation: CASRPDRGLGEQYF. Supplemented by reference TRBV28 and TRBJ2-7, the full variable domain reads DVKVTQSSRYLVKRTGEKVFLECVQDMDHENMFWYRQDPGLGLRLIYFSYDVKMKEKGDIPEGYSVSREKKERFSLILESASTNQTSMYLCASRPDRGLGEQYFGPGTRLTVT.